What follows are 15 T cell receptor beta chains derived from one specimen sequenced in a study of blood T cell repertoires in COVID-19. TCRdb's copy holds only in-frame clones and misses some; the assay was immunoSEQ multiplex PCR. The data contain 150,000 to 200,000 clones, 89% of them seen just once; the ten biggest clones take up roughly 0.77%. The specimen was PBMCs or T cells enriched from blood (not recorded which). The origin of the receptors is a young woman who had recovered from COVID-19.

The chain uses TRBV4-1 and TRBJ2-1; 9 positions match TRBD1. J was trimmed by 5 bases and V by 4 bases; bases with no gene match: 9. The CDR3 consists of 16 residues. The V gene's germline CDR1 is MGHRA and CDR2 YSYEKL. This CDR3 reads CASSLVGTGKNNEQFF. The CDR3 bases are TGCGCCAGCAGCCTCGTTGGGACAGGGAAGAACAATGAGCAGTTCTTC.

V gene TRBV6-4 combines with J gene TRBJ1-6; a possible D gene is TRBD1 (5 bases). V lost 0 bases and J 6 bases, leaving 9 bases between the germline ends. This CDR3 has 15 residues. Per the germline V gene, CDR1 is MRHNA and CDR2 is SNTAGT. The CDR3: CASSDSPGGNSPLHF. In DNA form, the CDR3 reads TGTGCCAGCAGTGACTCTCCGGGGGGTAATTCACCCCTCCACTTT.

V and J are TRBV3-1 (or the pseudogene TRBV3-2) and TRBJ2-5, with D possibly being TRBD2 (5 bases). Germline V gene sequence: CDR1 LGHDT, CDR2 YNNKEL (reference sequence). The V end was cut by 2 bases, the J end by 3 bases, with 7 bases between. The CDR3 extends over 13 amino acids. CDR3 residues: CASSQTSKETQYF. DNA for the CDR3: TGTGCCAGCAGCCAAACTAGTAAAGAGACCCAGTACTTC.

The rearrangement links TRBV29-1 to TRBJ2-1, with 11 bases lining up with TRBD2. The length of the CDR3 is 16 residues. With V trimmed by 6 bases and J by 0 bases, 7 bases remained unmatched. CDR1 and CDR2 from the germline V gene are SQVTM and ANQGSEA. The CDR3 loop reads CSVHGGTSGSYNEQFF. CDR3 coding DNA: TGCAGCGTCCACGGAGGGACTAGCGGCTCCTACAATGAGCAGTTCTTC.

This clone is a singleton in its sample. DNA for the CDR3: TGCGCCAGCAGTGTGGGAGGGGCGAACAATGAGCAGTTCTTC. Its protein product is CASSVGGANNEQFF. The V gene is TRBV5-1, the J gene TRBJ2-1; 7 bases are shared with TRBD2. Germline V lookup: CDR1 SGHRS, CDR2 YFSETQ. CDR3 length equals 14 residues. V dropped 5 bases and J dropped 5; count of bases not matched to a gene: 7.

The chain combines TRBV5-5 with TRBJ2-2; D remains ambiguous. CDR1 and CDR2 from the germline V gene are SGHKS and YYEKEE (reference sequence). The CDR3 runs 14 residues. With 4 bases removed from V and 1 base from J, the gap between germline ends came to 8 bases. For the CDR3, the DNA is TGTGCCAGCAGCGCTGACTTGAACACCGGGGAGCTGTTTTTT. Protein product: CASSADLNTGELFF.

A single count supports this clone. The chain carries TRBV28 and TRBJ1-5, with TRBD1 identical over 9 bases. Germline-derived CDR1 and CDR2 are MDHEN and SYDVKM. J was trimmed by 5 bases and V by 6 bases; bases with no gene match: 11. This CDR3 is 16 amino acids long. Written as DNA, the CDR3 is TGTGCCAGCAGGCGCGGGACAGGGCTGGGGTATCAGCCCCAGCATTTT. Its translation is CASRRGTGLGYQPQHF.

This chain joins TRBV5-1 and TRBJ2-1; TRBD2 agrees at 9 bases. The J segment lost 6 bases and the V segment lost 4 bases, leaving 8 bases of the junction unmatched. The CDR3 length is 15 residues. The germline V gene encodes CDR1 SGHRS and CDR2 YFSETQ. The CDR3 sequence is CASSPIAGVGNEQFF. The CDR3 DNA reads TGCGCCAGCAGCCCCATAGCGGGAGTGGGCAATGAGCAGTTCTTC.

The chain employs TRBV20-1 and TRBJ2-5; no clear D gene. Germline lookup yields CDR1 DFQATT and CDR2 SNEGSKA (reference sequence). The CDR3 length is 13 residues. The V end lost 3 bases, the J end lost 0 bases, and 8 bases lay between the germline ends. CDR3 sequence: CSASRAYQETQYF. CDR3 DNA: TGCAGTGCTAGTCGAGCGTACCAAGAGACCCAGTACTTC.

The CDR3 DNA reads as TGCGCCAGCAGCTTGGGTGTAGCCGGGGAGCTGTTTTTT. This translates into CASSLGVAGELFF. This chain joins TRBV5-1 and TRBJ2-2; no clear D. Trimming stripped 0 bases from V and 6 bases from J, with 6 bases between. The CDR3 is made up of 13 amino acids. The V gene's germline CDR1 is SGHRS and CDR2 YFSETQ.

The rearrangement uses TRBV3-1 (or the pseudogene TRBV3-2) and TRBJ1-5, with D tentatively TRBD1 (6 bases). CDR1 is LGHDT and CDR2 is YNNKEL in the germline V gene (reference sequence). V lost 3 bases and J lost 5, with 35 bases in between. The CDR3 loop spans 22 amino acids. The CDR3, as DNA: TGTGCCAGCAGCCACTCCCCTACCCGGACAGAGGGGAACCCGAGGTGGTATCAGCCCCAGCATTTT. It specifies CASSHSPTRTEGNPRWYQPQHF.

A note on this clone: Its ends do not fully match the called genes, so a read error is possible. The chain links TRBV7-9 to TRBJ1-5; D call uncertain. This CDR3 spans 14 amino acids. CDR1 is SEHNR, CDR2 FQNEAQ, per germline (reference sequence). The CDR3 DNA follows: TGTGCCAGCAGTTTAGGAGAAAGCAATCAGCCCCAGCATTTT. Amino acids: CASSLGESNQPQHF.

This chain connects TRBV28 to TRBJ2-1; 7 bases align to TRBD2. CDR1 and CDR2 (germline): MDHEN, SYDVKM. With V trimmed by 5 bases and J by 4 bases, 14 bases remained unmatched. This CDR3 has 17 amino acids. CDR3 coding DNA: TGTGCCAGCAGTAAAAAGGCGGGAGCTAACGTTTACAATGAGCAGTTCTTC. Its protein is CASSKKAGANVYNEQFF.

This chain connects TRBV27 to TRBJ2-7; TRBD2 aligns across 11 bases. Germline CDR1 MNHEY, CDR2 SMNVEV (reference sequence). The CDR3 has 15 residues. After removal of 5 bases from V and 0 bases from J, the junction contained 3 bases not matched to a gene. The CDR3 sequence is CASSLTSGSSYEQYF. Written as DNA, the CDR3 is TGTGCCAGCAGTCTCACTAGCGGGAGCTCCTACGAGCAGTACTTC.

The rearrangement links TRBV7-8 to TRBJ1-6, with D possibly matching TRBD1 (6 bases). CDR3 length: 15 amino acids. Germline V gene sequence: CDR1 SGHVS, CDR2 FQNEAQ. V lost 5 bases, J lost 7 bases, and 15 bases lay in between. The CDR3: CASSPFGGPNSPLHF. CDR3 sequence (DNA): TGTGCCAGCAGCCCTTTCGGGGGGCCCAATTCACCCCTCCACTTT.